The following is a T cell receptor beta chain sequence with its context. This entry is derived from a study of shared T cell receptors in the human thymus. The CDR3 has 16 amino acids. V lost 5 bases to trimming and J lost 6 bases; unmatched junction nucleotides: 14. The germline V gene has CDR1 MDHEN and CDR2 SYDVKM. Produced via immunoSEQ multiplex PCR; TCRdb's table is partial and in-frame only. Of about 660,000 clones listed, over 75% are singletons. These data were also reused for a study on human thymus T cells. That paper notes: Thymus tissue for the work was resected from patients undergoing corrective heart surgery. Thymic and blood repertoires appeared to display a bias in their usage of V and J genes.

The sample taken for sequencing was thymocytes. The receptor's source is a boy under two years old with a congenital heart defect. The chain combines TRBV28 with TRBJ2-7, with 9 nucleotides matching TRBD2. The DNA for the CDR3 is TGTGCCAGCAGTCCCCCAGTGAAAGCGGGAGGATCCGAGCAGTACTTC. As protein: CASSPPVKAGGSEQYF.